Following are 10 T cell receptor beta chains from one sample sequenced in a study of graft-versus-host responses after intestinal transplantation. Assay: immunoSEQ multiplex PCR; the TCRdb copy retains only in-frame clones and omits some. Seen here are about 97,000 clones, 75% to 95% observed once, and the top ten hold about 16%. The sample here was PBMCs, taken roughly 68 weeks after intestinal transplant. These TCRs come from a human patient who received an intestinal transplant, so some T cells may come from the graft donor.

This chain connects TRBV6-5 to TRBJ1-5; D not certain. The V gene lost 5 bases and the J gene lost 3 bases, with 5 bases spanning the gap. The CDR3 has 12 amino acids. The germline gives CDR1 MNHEY, CDR2 SVGAGI. This chain's CDR3 is CASSRPNQPQHF. The CDR3 DNA reads as TGTGCCAGCAGTCGCCCCAATCAGCCCCAGCATTTT.

This chain uses TRBV13 with TRBJ2-7, with 7 bases that match TRBD1. V dropped 6 bases and J dropped 6; count of bases not matched to a gene: 8. The CDR3 spans 13 residues. Germline CDR1 reads PRHDT; CDR2 reads FYEKMQ (reference sequence). The CDR3 coding sequence is TGTGCCAGCAGGAGACAGGGTTGGGGCGAGCAGTACTTC. As protein: CASRRQGWGEQYF.

This chain uses TRBV30 with TRBJ2-2, with D tentatively TRBD2 (6 bases). With 0 bases removed from V and 6 bases from J, the gap between germline ends came to 17 bases. This CDR3 contains 16 residues. Germline CDR1 GTSNPN, CDR2 SVGIG (reference sequence). The CDR3 DNA reads TGTGCCTGGAGTGTACGGAGGGAGATCGGGTCCGGGGAGCTGTTTTTT. As protein: CAWSVRREIGSGELFF.

This clone has a handful of counts. This chain uses TRBV27 with TRBJ1-2; D is uncertain. Germline CDR1 MNHEY, CDR2 SMNVEV (reference sequence). The CDR3 loop spans 13 amino acids. V dropped 4 bases and J dropped 6 bases, with 12 bases sitting between them. CDR3 residues: CASSSPTDHGYTF. CDR3 DNA sequence: TGTGCCAGCAGTTCCCCGACGGACCATGGCTACACCTTC.

The chain recombines TRBV5-1 with TRBJ2-5; D is ambiguous. The V and J ends lost 0 bases and 2 bases respectively, with 11 bases between them. CDR1 SGHRS and CDR2 YFSETQ come from the germline V gene. The CDR3 has 15 amino acids. CDR3 bases: TGCGCCAGCAGCTTGGGAGACCTTGGACAAGAGACCCAGTACTTC. Translating it yields CASSLGDLGQETQYF. Variable domain in full (rest from reference TRBV5-1 and TRBJ2-5): KAGVTQTPRYLIKTRGQQVTLSCSPISGHRSVSWYQQTPGQGLQFLFEYFSETQRNKGNFPGRFSGRQFSNSRSEMNVSTLELGDSALYLCASSLGDLGQETQYFGPGTRLLVL.

The V and J genes are TRBV5-4 and TRBJ1-4, with D unclear. The CDR3 sequence is 15 residues long. Trimming left V 7 bases short and J 0 bases short, with 13 bases between. Germline values: CDR1 SGHNT, CDR2 YYREEE (reference sequence). The CDR3 loop reads CASGSAGTTNEKLFF. For the CDR3, the DNA is TGTGCCAGCGGATCTGCGGGAACAACTAATGAAAAACTGTTTTTT.

The V call is TRBV13, the J call TRBJ2-3; D is undetermined. The CDR3 totals 15 residues. The V gene's germline CDR1 is PRHDT and CDR2 FYEKMQ (reference sequence). V was cut by 5 bases and J by 6 bases, with 18 bases left in between. CDR3 nucleotides: TGTGCCAGCAGCCTCGGACCTCTCCCCAGGGATACGCAGTATTTT. It is translated as CASSLGPLPRDTQYF.

V gene TRBV5-6 combines with J gene TRBJ2-1; 7 bases match TRBD1. CDR1 is SGHDT, CDR2 YYEEEE, per germline. V was clipped by 4 bases and J by 13 bases; unmatched bases: 5. This CDR3 is 11 amino acids long. CDR3 coding DNA: TGTGCCAGCAGCACCGGGACAGATCAGTTCTTC. Protein product: CASSTGTDQFF.

The genes are TRBV18 and TRBJ1-2; 10 positions match TRBD1. CDR1 is KGHSH, CDR2 LQKENI, per germline. V lost 3 bases to trimming and J lost 8 bases; unmatched junction nucleotides: 9. This CDR3 contains 15 residues. The DNA for the CDR3 is TGTGCCAGCTCACCTCAGAGTGGACAGGGGGAGGGCTACACCTTC. Translation: CASSPQSGQGEGYTF.

The chain recombines TRBV6-5 with TRBJ1-2; the D gene is possibly TRBD1 (5 bases). The CDR3 sequence is 13 residues long. Trimming shortened V by 0 bases and J by 4 bases, and 6 bases separated the two germline ends. CDR1 and CDR2 (germline): MNHEY, SVGAGI. The CDR3 reads CASSYSRGYGYTF. CDR3 coding DNA: TGTGCCAGCAGTTACTCGAGGGGCTATGGCTACACCTTC.